A single sample is the source of the 12 T cell receptor beta chains below, sequenced in a study of Ad26.COV2.S vaccination and SARS-CoV-2 variants. Sequencing used immunoSEQ multiplex PCR; TCRdb keeps in-frame clones, though not all of them. This table holds 300,000 to 400,000 clones, under 95% found once. The input for sequencing was peripheral blood, taken after recovery from COVID-19. These receptors all come from a human donor who had recovered from COVID-19.

The chain links TRBV5-4 to TRBJ2-1, with 8 bases fitting TRBD2. V lost 2 bases, J lost 1 base, and 2 bases stayed unmatched. The length of the CDR3 is 15 residues. Germline CDR1 SGHNT, CDR2 YYREEE (reference sequence). CDR3 nucleotides: TGTGCCAGCAGCTTAGTAGCGGGGTCCTACAATGAGCAGTTCTTC. Its translation: CASSLVAGSYNEQFF.

The V and J genes are TRBV5-4 and TRBJ2-7; D may be TRBD2 (5 bases). This CDR3 spans 13 amino acids. V was cut by 1 base and J by 4 bases, with 9 bases left in between. Germline loops: CDR1 SGHNT, CDR2 YYREEE (reference sequence). The CDR3 DNA reads TGTGCCAGCAGCTTGTATCCGGGATACGAGCAGTACTTC. This gives the protein CASSLYPGYEQYF.

J is TRBJ1-2 and V is TRBV11-2; TRBD1 might be the D (5 bases). CDR1 and CDR2 (germline): SGHAT, FQNNGV. The V end was cut by 4 bases, the J end by 8 bases, with 23 bases between. The CDR3 totals 16 residues. The CDR3 DNA follows: TGTGCCAGCAGCTCGAGTGTGGTCCAGGGAAAGGGCGGCTACACCTTC. Protein: CASSSSVVQGKGGYTF.

For this clone: Germline is not matched at one junction end, which may reflect a read error. This sequence joins TRBV4-2 and TRBJ1-4, with D possibly being TRBD1 (5 bases). The CDR3 runs to 15 residues. CDR1 is LGHNA, CDR2 YNFKEQ, per germline. The CDR3 nucleotides read TGTGCCAGCAGTCAAGATTGGGGGGTCGGTGAAAAACTGTTTTTT. It specifies CASSQDWGVGEKLFF.

The chain uses TRBV11-3 and TRBJ2-3; the match to TRBD2 covers 10 bases. The CDR3 extends over 17 amino acids. V gave up 4 bases and J gave up 3 bases; unmatched junction bases: 10. Germline CDR1 reads SGHNT; CDR2 reads YENEEA. The CDR3 protein is CASSSRGAGGQTDTQYF. The CDR3, as DNA: TGTGCCAGCAGCTCTCGGGGAGCGGGGGGGCAAACAGATACGCAGTATTTT.

As to this clone: The same CDR3 also results from other DNA sequences found in this sample. The CDR3 loop is CASSQGTYEQYF. In nucleotides, the CDR3 is TGTGCCAGCAGCCAGGGTACCTACGAGCAGTACTTC. The rearrangement uses TRBV3-1 (or the pseudogene TRBV3-2) and TRBJ2-7; no clear D gene. The V end lost 3 bases, the J end lost 2 bases, and 5 bases lay between the germline ends. Germline-derived CDR1 and CDR2 are LGHDT and YNNKEL (reference sequence). The CDR3 extends over 12 amino acids.

The rearrangement links TRBV19 to TRBJ1-1; D is ambiguous. The length of the CDR3 is 14 residues. Germline V gene sequence: CDR1 LNHDA, CDR2 SQIVND (reference sequence). V lost 7 bases, J lost 4 bases, and 16 bases lay in between. The CDR3 loop reads CASTIARGATEAFF. CDR3 in DNA: TGTGCCAGTACCATAGCGCGGGGAGCCACTGAAGCTTTCTTT.

This chain joins TRBV9 and TRBJ2-1; no definite D call. Trimming took off 0 bases at V and 6 bases at J, with 7 bases between the two ends. The CDR3 totals 13 residues. Germline CDR1 reads SGDLS; CDR2 reads YYNGEE. This CDR3 reads CASSVGVTNEQFF. The DNA for the CDR3 is TGTGCCAGCAGCGTAGGGGTGACCAATGAGCAGTTCTTC.

The chain uses TRBV18 and TRBJ1-3, with 7 bases aligning to TRBD1. The CDR3 contains 16 residues. Germline V lookup: CDR1 KGHSH, CDR2 LQKENI. V lost 4 bases to trimming and J lost 0 bases; unmatched junction nucleotides: 6. The DNA of the CDR3 is TGTGCCAGCTCACTCCGGACAGGTTACTCTGGAAACACCATATATTTT. Its protein product is CASSLRTGYSGNTIYF.

The gene calls are TRBV11-2 and TRBJ2-7; D gene unclear. CDR1 and CDR2 (germline): SGHAT, FQNNGV. V gave up 5 bases and J gave up 7 bases, with 9 bases separating them. CDR3 length equals 11 residues. The CDR3 is CASSPLGEQYF. CDR3 nucleotides: TGTGCCAGCAGCCCCCTAGGTGAGCAGTACTTC.

This chain joins TRBV6-5 and TRBJ2-2, with 7 bases fitting TRBD2. V trimming: 4 bases; J trimming: 5 bases; junction bases outside the gene matches: 1. CDR1 MNHEY and CDR2 SVGAGI come from the germline V gene. The length of the CDR3 is 13 residues. The CDR3 spells CASSSGGTGELFF. The CDR3, as DNA: TGTGCCAGCAGTTCGGGGGGAACCGGGGAGCTGTTTTTT.

This clone was recorded once. The chain employs TRBV28 and TRBJ2-1; 8 nucleotides match TRBD1. Germline lookup yields CDR1 MDHEN and CDR2 SYDVKM. J was trimmed by 6 bases and V by 10 bases; bases with no gene match: 11. The CDR3 has 14 amino acids. CDR3 loop: CATSLPDRGNEQFF. CDR3 bases: TGTGCCACCTCTCTGCCCGACAGGGGCAATGAGCAGTTCTTC.